Listed below are T cell receptor beta chains from one sample, sequenced in a study of identifying expanded T cells in peripheral blood. Some clones are missing from TCRdb's copy, which holds only in-frame ones; the method was immunoSEQ multiplex PCR. The sample includes over 90,000 clones, approximately 89% of them seen just once. What was sequenced was blood. The receptors shown here come from a person aged 18-70 years in good health. Both conserved end residues are part of each CDR3. A D gene is named only where the DNA matches it firmly. Rows give clone size only sometimes, using once, few, many, or a class for an expanded clone.

clone_size,d_call,v_call,j_call,cdr3_aa,cdr3_nt
.,TRBD2,TRBV7-2,TRBJ2-1,CASSGAGGPGSEQFF,TGTGCCAGCAGCGGAGCGGGAGGGCCGGGAAGTGAGCAGTTCTTC
.,TRBD1,TRBV5-1,TRBJ2-3,CASSFGTGGLTDTQYF,TGCGCCAGCAGCTTTGGGACAGGGGGACTCACAGATACGCAGTATTTT
.,TRBD2,TRBV6-6,TRBJ2-1,CASARPTSGSYNEQFF,TGTGCCAGCGCTCGCCCGACTAGCGGCTCCTACAATGAGCAGTTCTTC
few,.,TRBV13,TRBJ1-6,CASSTGRRHSPLHF,TGTGCCAGCAGCACGGGGAGGCGGCATTCACCCCTCCACTTT
.,.,TRBV28,TRBJ1-1,CASRGREAFF,TGTGCCAGCCGCGGACGCGAAGCTTTCTTT
.,TRBD1,TRBV19,TRBJ2-1,CASSVDRGNEQFF,TGTGCCAGTAGTGTGGACAGGGGCAATGAGCAGTTCTTC
.,TRBD1,TRBV27,TRBJ2-7,CASSLRQGKGYEQYF,TGTGCCAGCAGTCTCCGACAGGGTAAGGGCTACGAGCAGTACTTC
.,.,TRBV5-1,TRBJ2-7,CASSLTGNLPTYEQYF,TGCGCCAGCAGCCTCACGGGAAACCTCCCTACCTACGAGCAGTACTTC
.,TRBD2,TRBV2,TRBJ2-2,CASSGLARTGELFF,TGTGCCAGCTCTGGACTAGCGAGGACCGGGGAGCTGTTTTTT
.,TRBD1,TRBV6-5,TRBJ1-2,CASSSATGRGHGYTF,TGTGCCAGCAGTTCCGCTACCGGGAGGGGGCACGGCTACACCTTC
.,TRBD2,TRBV5-4,TRBJ2-5,CASSSRGSGGETQYF,TGTGCCAGCAGCTCCCGGGGTAGCGGGGGGGAGACCCAGTACTTC
.,.,TRBV27,TRBJ2-1,CASKPLGGNEQFF,TGTGCCAGCAAGCCCCTTGGGGGCAATGAGCAGTTCTTC
.,.,TRBV5-1,TRBJ2-2,CASSLDTSDTGELFF,TGCGCCAGCAGCTTGGATACTAGTGACACCGGGGAGCTGTTTTTT
.,.,TRBV5-4,TRBJ2-6,CASSLGAGTISGANVLTF,TGTGCCAGCAGCTTGGGGGCAGGGACCATCTCTGGGGCCAACGTCCTGACTTTC
.,TRBD1,TRBV5-1,TRBJ1-2,CASSTTGTVVRGYTF,TGCGCCAGCAGCACAACCGGGACAGTGGTGAGGGGCTACACCTTC
.,.,TRBV30,TRBJ2-1,CAWSRGGFEQFF,TGTGCCTGGAGCCGCGGGGGCTTTGAGCAGTTCTTC
.,TRBD1,TRBV5-1,TRBJ1-3,CASSRDRPSGNTIYF,TGCGCCAGCAGCCGGGACAGACCCTCTGGAAACACCATATATTTT
few,.,TRBV9,TRBJ1-4,CASTNSGSTNEKLFF,TGTGCCAGCACCAACTCCGGATCAACTAATGAAAAACTGTTTTTT
.,.,TRBV7-2,TRBJ2-3,CASSSVDTDTQYF,TGTGCCAGCAGCTCGGTCGACACAGATACGCAGTATTTT
.,.,TRBV9,TRBJ2-7,CASSVVSRPPLVLGVGYEQYF,TGTGCCAGCAGCGTAGTTAGCCGGCCGCCACTAGTCCTGGGAGTAGGATACGAGCAGTACTTC
.,TRBD2,TRBV11-2,TRBJ2-2,CASSGVLRSGELFF,TGTGCCAGTAGCGGGGTCCTCAGGTCCGGGGAGCTGTTTTTT
.,.,TRBV5-5,TRBJ1-6,CASSFEGRYNSPLHF,TGTGCCAGCAGCTTCGAGGGCAGGTATAATTCACCCCTCCACTTT
.,.,TRBV19,TRBJ1-5,CASSIFRQEKWSGNQPQHF,TGTGCCAGTAGTATTTTTAGGCAGGAAAAATGGTCTGGCAATCAGCCCCAGCATTTT
.,.,TRBV6-1,TRBJ2-1,CASRRDKNEQFF,TGTGCCAGCAGGAGGGACAAAAATGAGCAGTTCTTC
.,TRBD1,TRBV27,TRBJ1-2,CASSLGQGTNYGYTF,TGTGCCAGCAGTTTAGGACAGGGAACCAACTATGGCTACACCTTC
.,TRBD2,TRBV28,TRBJ2-3,CASSIQGLTDTQYF,TGTGCCAGCAGTATTCAGGGACTAACAGATACGCAGTATTTT
.,.,TRBV15,TRBJ2-3,CATSRDAGTLDTQYF,TGTGCCACCAGCAGAGATGCCGGGACCCTAGATACGCAGTATTTT
.,TRBD1,TRBV18,TRBJ2-7,CASSLRDSSRHEQYF,TGTGCCAGCTCACTCAGGGACAGCTCACGCCACGAGCAGTACTTC
.,.,TRBV7-8,TRBJ2-7,CASSLEGQLSYEQYF,TGTGCCAGCAGCTTAGAGGGACAATTGTCCTACGAGCAGTACTTC
.,.,TRBV2,TRBJ1-4,CASSARGSREKLFF,TGTGCCAGCAGTGCAAGGGGGAGTCGTGAAAAACTGTTTTTT
.,TRBD1,TRBV4-1,TRBJ1-1,CASSQDRAEAFF,TGCGCCAGCAGCCAGGACAGGGCTGAAGCTTTCTTT
.,.,TRBV7-2,TRBJ2-3,CASSLEWAATDTQYF,TGTGCCAGCAGCTTAGAGTGGGCTGCGACAGATACGCAGTATTTT
.,.,TRBV19,TRBJ1-5,CASSMERGQPQHF,TGTGCCAGTAGTATGGAGAGGGGCCAGCCCCAGCATTTT
.,TRBD1,TRBV6-1,TRBJ2-7,CASSRTGGTYEQYF,TGTGCCAGCAGCCGGACAGGGGGTACCTACGAGCAGTACTTC
.,TRBD1,TRBV7-2,TRBJ1-2,CASSLGQGFMNYGYTF,TGTGCCAGCAGCTTAGGACAGGGATTTATGAACTATGGCTACACCTTC
.,.,TRBV7-3,TRBJ1-6,CASSENTISYNSPLHF,TGTGCCAGCAGCGAAAACACGATCTCCTATAATTCACCCCTCCACTTT
.,.,TRBV18,TRBJ1-3,CASSPPTRGQSFSGNTIYF,TGTGCCAGCTCACCACCGACACGAGGACAGTCCTTCTCTGGAAACACCATATATTTT
.,.,TRBV7-2,TRBJ2-1,CASSLDYRANEQFF,TGTGCCAGCAGCTTAGATTACCGAGCCAATGAGCAGTTCTTC
.,.,TRBV10-1,TRBJ1-1,CASRRGLDTEAFF,TGCGCCAGCCGGCGGGGGTTGGACACTGAAGCTTTCTTT
.,.,TRBV7-8,TRBJ1-1,CASSLTEEAFF,TGTGCCAGCAGCTTGACAGAAGAAGCTTTCTTT
.,TRBD1,TRBV28,TRBJ1-2,CASSQQGQRYGYTF,TGTGCCAGCAGCCAGCAGGGACAGCGCTATGGCTACACCTTC
.,TRBD2,TRBV5-1,TRBJ2-7,CASSPLGTSDYEQYF,TGCGCCAGCAGCCCGCTCGGGACTAGCGATTACGAGCAGTACTTC
.,.,TRBV20-1,TRBJ1-1,CSAGTTEAFF,TGCAGTGCTGGCACCACTGAAGCTTTCTTT
.,TRBD1,TRBV7-2,TRBJ2-1,CASSLVFGQGYNEQFF,TGTGCCAGCAGCTTAGTCTTCGGACAGGGGTACAATGAGCAGTTCTTC
.,.,TRBV27,TRBJ1-1,CASSSVRVATEAFF,TGTGCCAGCAGTTCTGTCAGGGTGGCCACTGAAGCTTTCTTT
.,TRBD1,TRBV7-8,TRBJ1-5,CASSAGSTGYQPQHF,TGTGCCAGCAGCGCGGGATCGACAGGGTATCAGCCCCAGCATTTT
.,TRBD2,TRBV9,TRBJ2-1,CASSVGASGSKDEQFF,TGTGCCAGCAGCGTAGGGGCTAGCGGGAGTAAGGATGAGCAGTTCTTC
.,.,TRBV28,TRBJ1-2,CASNSRHSNYGYTF,TGTGCCAGCAATTCAAGGCACTCTAACTATGGCTACACCTTC
.,.,TRBV7-2,TRBJ2-5,CASSWVQFQETQYF,TGTGCCAGCAGCTGGGTCCAATTCCAAGAGACCCAGTACTTC
few,TRBD1,TRBV5-6,TRBJ1-1,CASSSQGGSTEAFF,TGTGCCAGCAGCTCCCAGGGGGGGAGCACTGAAGCTTTCTTT
.,TRBD1,TRBV4-1,TRBJ1-2,CASSQGQGARYGYTF,TGCGCCAGCAGCCAAGGACAGGGGGCTCGTTATGGCTACACCTTC